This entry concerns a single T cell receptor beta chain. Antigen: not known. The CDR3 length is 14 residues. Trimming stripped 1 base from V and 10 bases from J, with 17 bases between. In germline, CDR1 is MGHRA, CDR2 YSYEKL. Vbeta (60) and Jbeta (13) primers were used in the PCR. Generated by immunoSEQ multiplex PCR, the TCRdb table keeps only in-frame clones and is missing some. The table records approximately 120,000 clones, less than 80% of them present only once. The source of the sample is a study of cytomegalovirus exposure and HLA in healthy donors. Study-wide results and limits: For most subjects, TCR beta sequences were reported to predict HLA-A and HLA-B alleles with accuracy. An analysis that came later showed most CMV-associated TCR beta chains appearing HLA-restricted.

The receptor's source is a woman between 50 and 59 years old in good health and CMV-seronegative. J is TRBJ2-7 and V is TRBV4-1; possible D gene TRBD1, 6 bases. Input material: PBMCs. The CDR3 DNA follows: TGCGCCAGCAGCCAAGCCATTAATGGGGGCCCTCAGTACTTC. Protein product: CASSQAINGGPQYF.